This T cell receptor (beta chain) emerged from a study of cytomegalovirus exposure and HLA in healthy donors. Background on the study: It was reported in a later analysis that the same platform had been used for the 110 or so validation repertoires as for the approximately 700 first-cohort repertoires.

This CDR3 region has 15 residues. V was cut by 4 bases and J by 3 bases, with 17 bases left in between. The germline V gene has CDR1 SGHRS and CDR2 YFSETQ. The study drew the donors from its 120-subject validation cohort, separate from the roughly 670-subject first cohort. Measured with immunoSEQ multiplex PCR; TCRdb has only the in-frame clones, and not every one. The data show tens of thousands of clones, 80% to 95% seen once. The chain uses TRBV5-1 and TRBJ2-7, with D perhaps matching TRBD1 (6 bases). Material: PBMCs. This TCR was sampled from a woman aged 18-29 years in good health and CMV-seronegative. CDR3 bases: TGCGCCAGCAGCGGAACAGGGAACTCCTACTACGAGCAGTACTTC. This translates into CASSGTGNSYYEQYF.